This T cell receptor beta chain is from a study of blood T cell repertoires in COVID-19. Study overall: Collection of acute and convalescent COVID-19 samples took place in the United States, Italy and Spain.

Recruitment covered about two dozen US areas and drew participants whose ages spanned about 18 to 89 years. Trimming left V 8 bases short and J 3 bases short, with 11 bases between. The CDR3 has 13 residues. Germline V lookup: CDR1 SNHLY, CDR2 FYNNEI. Sequencing was performed with immunoSEQ multiplex PCR; in TCRdb, only in-frame clones are kept and a portion is missing. The profile shows some 340,000 clones, approximately 89% of them singletons. The source of this sequence is a woman younger than 45 who had recovered from COVID-19. The V gene is TRBV2, the J gene TRBJ1-5; D ambiguous. Sequencing was done on a sample of PBMCs or T cells enriched from blood (not recorded which). The CDR3 region has the DNA TGTGCCAGCCGAGGAAGCCCCAATCAGCCCCAGCATTTT. Amino acids: CASRGSPNQPQHF.